This T cell receptor (beta chain) emerged from a study of blood T cells in healthy people across ages (dated by TCRdb to the mid-2010s). Regarding the complete study: In model experiments, roughly one uniquely barcoded TCR beta cDNA molecule per two T cells was captured by template switching. To track age-related changes in TCR beta repertoire diversity, the study relied on deep sequencing normalized with unique cDNA molecular identifiers. The donors were split into four age groups: young (average roughly 15 years), middle-aged (around 40), aged (roughly 60) and long-lived (more than 80). Donors of different ages were randomly distributed across sequencing lanes to avoid experimental bias. The study analyzed two additional independent replicas of 1 million unique cDNA reads from the same blood draw for two donors, one aged 18 to 30 and one aged 80 or older.

CDR1 and CDR2, looked up from the germline V gene, are MDHEN and SYDVKM. The CDR3, from cysteine to phenylalanine, totals 15 residues. CDR3 DNA is the only sequence kept; it has 45 bases, read in frame from the first base. After removal of 5 bases from V and 7 bases from J, the junction retains 14 bases not matched to a gene. Regarding this clonotype: There is no known antigen for this receptor. No base quality values were provided; no much bigger clone lies one nucleotide off.

The roughly 38 donors, aged roughly 6 to 95 years, were systemically healthy Caucasian individuals from Russia. Ten milliliters of peripheral blood were drawn from each donor into EDTA-treated Vacutainer tubes. PBMCs were isolated by Ficoll-Paque density-gradient centrifugation, with at least 7 million obtained per sample. Total RNA was extracted from PBMCs with Trizol reagent, with at least 5 micrograms obtained per sample. For every donor, an aliquot of PBMCs went through flow cytometry to measure the percentages of naive CD45RAhigh/CD27high T cells. Here is what the overall study found, with its caveats: Compared with the aged group, more naive CD4+ T cells, fewer expanded clones and increased TCR diversity were shown by the long-lived group, suggesting age selection. Observed TCR beta diversity per million T cells fell roughly linearly with age, and a significant reduction was already apparent by age roughly 40. Estimates of total diversity from one million sequenced T cells were regarded as lower bounds and underestimates. The CMV infection status of donors was not known, potentially confounding age-related changes in expanded clonotypes. Observed TCR beta diversity correlated strongly with the percentage of naive T cells measured by flow cytometry. Bulk unsorted PBMC profiling prevented conclusive comparison of naive and antigen-experienced compartments.

The library was generated by 5' RACE. The sequencing machine was an Illumina HiSeq 2500. A second PCR of about 6 to 12 cycles was run with a J-beta primer mix and a sample-barcoded 5' primer. A unique molecular identifier was introduced onto each TCR beta cDNA molecule by a template-switch 5' adaptor carrying 12 random nucleotides. Each sample yielded at least 2.5 million CDR3-containing paired-end reads. The Mint cDNA synthesis kit, primed by a TRBC-specific oligonucleotide, was used to synthesize first-strand cDNA from all RNA. Following uracil-DNA glycosylase treatment, all cDNA underwent a first 18-cycle PCR with the universal primers M1SS and BC2_uni_R. Regarding the original processing steps: Each sample was normalized by randomly selecting 1 million high-quality reads, each carrying a distinct molecular identifier. Reads sharing molecular identifiers were discarded rather than binned into consensus sequences. MiTCR, with a Q25 quality threshold and the strictest error-elimination algorithm, was used for CDR3 identification, clonotype clustering and error correction. A nonparametric unseen species model with Euler transformation was used to estimate lower-bound total TCR beta diversity. TCRdb redid the processing of the public reads, applying fastp at Q25 and MiXCR, and retained in-frame beta chains. Each record represents a unique CDR3 protein, reported with the most common genes and DNA among its rows. The V and J calls and clone size are TCRdb's, not the authors'. Present in this sample are some 1.1 million distinct CDR3 sequences, more than 30% of which were seen just once. The ten most abundant clones make up less than 15% of the sample.

This TCR was sampled from a man younger than 35 in good health. The chain couples TRBV28 to TRBJ2-7; 7 nucleotides in the junction match TRBD2. Material for sequencing was blood. Here is the DNA: TGTGCCAGCAGTCTCTCGGGACTACCATCCAATGAGCAGTACTTC. It encodes CASSLSGLPSNEQYF.